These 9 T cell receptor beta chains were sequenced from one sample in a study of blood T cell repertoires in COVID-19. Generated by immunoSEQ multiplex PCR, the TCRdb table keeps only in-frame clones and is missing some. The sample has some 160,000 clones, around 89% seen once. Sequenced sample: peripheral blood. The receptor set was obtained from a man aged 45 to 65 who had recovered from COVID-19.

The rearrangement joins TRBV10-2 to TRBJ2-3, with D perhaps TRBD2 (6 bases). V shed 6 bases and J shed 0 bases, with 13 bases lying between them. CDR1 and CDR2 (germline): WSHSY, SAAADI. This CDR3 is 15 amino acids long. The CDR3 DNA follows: TGCGCCAGCAGGGATCCGGGGGAGAGCACAGATACGCAGTATTTT. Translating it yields CASRDPGESTDTQYF.

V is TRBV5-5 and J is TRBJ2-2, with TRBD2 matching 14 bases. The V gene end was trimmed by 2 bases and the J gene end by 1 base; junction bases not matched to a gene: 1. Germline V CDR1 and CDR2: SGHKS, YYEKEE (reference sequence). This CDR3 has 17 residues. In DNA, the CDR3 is TGTGCCAGCAGCTTAGGACTAGCGGGAGGGAACACCGGGGAGCTGTTTTTT. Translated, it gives CASSLGLAGGNTGELFF.

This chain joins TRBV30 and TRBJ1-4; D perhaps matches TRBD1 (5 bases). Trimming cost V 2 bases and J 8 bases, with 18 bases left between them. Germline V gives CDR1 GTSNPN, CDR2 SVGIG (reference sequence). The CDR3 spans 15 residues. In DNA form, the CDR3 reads TGTGCCTGGAGTCCAAACCCGTCCTCAGGGGAAAAACTGTTTTTT. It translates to CAWSPNPSSGEKLFF.

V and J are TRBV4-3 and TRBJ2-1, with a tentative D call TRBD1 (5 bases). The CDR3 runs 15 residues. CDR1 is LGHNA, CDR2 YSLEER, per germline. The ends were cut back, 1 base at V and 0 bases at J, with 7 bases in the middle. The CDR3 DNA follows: TGCGCCAGCAGCCAAGGGCAGGGCTCCTACAATGAGCAGTTCTTC. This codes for CASSQGQGSYNEQFF.

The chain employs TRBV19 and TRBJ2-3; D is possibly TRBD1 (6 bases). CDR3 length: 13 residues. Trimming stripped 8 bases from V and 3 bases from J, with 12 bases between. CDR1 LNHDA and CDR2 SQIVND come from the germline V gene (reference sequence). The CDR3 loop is CASSFQGTDTQYF. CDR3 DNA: TGTGCCAGTTCATTCCAGGGGACAGATACGCAGTATTTT.

CDR3 coding DNA: TGTGCCAGCAGCGTAGTCACAGCCGGGGGTGAAGCTTTCTTT. Protein product: CASSVVTAGGEAFF. This chain joins TRBV9 and TRBJ1-1; maybe TRBD1 (5 bases). V was shortened by 0 bases and J by 7 bases, with 13 bases between the two germline ends. This CDR3 comprises 14 residues. The germline V gene encodes CDR1 SGDLS and CDR2 YYNGEE.

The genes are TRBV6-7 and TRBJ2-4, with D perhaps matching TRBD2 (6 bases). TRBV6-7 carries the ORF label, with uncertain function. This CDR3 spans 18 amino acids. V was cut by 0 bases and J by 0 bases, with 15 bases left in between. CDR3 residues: CASSYSTWGDLAKNIQYF. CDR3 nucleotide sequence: TGTGCCAGCAGTTACTCGACTTGGGGGGACTTAGCCAAAAACATTCAGTACTTC.

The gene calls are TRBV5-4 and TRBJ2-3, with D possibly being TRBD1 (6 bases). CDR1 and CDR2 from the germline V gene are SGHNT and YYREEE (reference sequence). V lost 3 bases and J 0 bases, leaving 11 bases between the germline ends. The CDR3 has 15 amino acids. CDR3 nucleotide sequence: TGTGCCAGCAGCTACCGCACAGGGAGCACAGATACGCAGTATTTT. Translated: CASSYRTGSTDTQYF.

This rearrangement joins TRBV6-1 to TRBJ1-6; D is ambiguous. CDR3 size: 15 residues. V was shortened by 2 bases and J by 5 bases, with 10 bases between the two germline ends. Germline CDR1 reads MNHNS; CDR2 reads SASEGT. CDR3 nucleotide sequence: TGTGCCAGCAGTGAATCGAGGCAGAATAATTCACCCCTCCACTTT. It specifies CASSESRQNNSPLHF.